The following is a T cell receptor (beta chain) sequence with its context. Its antigen is unknown. Qualities for individual bases were not recorded, and no much larger clone is one base off. The cohort comprised 666 healthy bone marrow donors. All cohort members were sampled while nominally healthy, although unrecorded immune exposures were likely present. Of the 700 or so cohort members, about 280 had positive CMV serostatus and fewer than 450 had negative CMV serostatus, and CMV serostatus was not recorded for the donor. Each donor provided a peripheral blood sample, and peripheral blood mononuclear cells were used for TCR beta sequencing. The Qiagen DNeasy Blood Extraction Kit was used to extract genomic DNA from the blood cell samples. Including cysteine and phenylalanine, the CDR3 has 14 amino acids. Of all the DNA, just the CDR3 is kept, 42 bases in frame from base 1. The germline V gene specifies MNHEY as CDR1 and SVGAGI as CDR2. V is clipped by 5 bases and J by 1 base, and the sequence between their germline boundaries is 9 bases long.

The sample comes from a study of cytomegalovirus exposure and HLA in healthy donors (dated by TCRdb to about 2017). About the study as a whole: An earlier analysis of several hundred of the donors reported over 250 Gb of sequence data and some 110 million unique TCR beta sequences obtained from around 190 million T cells. An early release covering around 630 HLA-typed donors comprised 300 to 350 gigabases of sequencing data and approximately 80 million unique TCR sequences. The genetic ancestry cluster associated with self-reported Caucasian donors included roughly four fifths of the 300 to 450 genotyped donors. The study was designed to test whether signatures of past pathogen exposure could be identified by cataloging public T cell receptors. Using immunosequencing, the study profiled T cell repertoires from 666 subjects and related those repertoires to cytomegalovirus serostatus. Along with the roughly 700-subject first cohort, a separate validation cohort of over a hundred different subjects was used. High-throughput TCR immunosequencing, statistical association of individual TCRs with disease status, and machine learning were combined to predict cytomegalovirus infection status. A later analysis re-examined previously published TCR beta repertoires from just over 650 donors and added high-resolution HLA genotyping to investigate patterns of TCR occurrence. Rather than drawing on any new phenotypic data, the later analysis identified candidate immune exposures from TCR beta sequences and the way those sequences occurred across donors. To decide whether each TCR beta V gene segment behaved as functional or pseudogenic, an earlier analysis of approximately 600 of the donors relied on high-throughput TCR beta sequencing. Donor age, sex, ethnicity and CMV serostatus were compiled alongside the repertoire data. A later genetic analysis used genome-wide SNP genotypes for 398 of the 666 donors, treating that subset as a discovery cohort. Every discovery cohort repertoire had been produced on one sequencing platform. Class I and class II HLA loci were covered by the typing at four-digit resolution. The number of typed donors differed by locus: about 629-640 for A, B, C, DRB1 and DQB1; roughly 510 for DQA1; some 590 for DPA1; and around 470 for DPB1. Four or five DR-DQ haplotypes were handled as single units for association and clustering because linkage in the cohort was strong. On average, roughly 200,000 unique TCR beta nucleotide sequences were sequenced per donor among 350 to 400 genotyped donors of the cohort, with roughly 19% of those sequences being non-productive. The investigation overall reported the following: According to a later genetic analysis, donors in an Asian-associated ancestry cluster had fewer N-insertions in productive TCRs than the roughly 670-donor mean. While some public TCRs were present in many individuals, most TCR sequences turned up only very rarely across donors. Several of the top co-occurrence clusters appeared to be linked to parvovirus B19, influenza, CMV and Epstein-Barr virus, according to a later analysis. Correlated functional status among segregating V segments might reflect linkage disequilibrium, but an unknown experimental factor could not be ruled out. Strong co-occurrence of HLA alleles, especially DR and DQ, made assigning TCR associations to individual alleles difficult. Because some donors lacked HLA typing at each locus, the association tests relied only on the typed subset. In a later analysis, 16,951 TCR beta sequences were associated with specific HLA alleles at a false discovery rate of 0.05. The study listed 150 to 200 TCR beta chains as associated with cytomegalovirus. Most CMV-associated TCR beta chains appeared to be HLA-restricted in a later analysis, and the HLA associations seemed to be driven largely by CMV exposure. It was suggested by the authors that the approach could potentially be generalized to other disease states and immunological phenotypes. In vitro tests confirmed that a few of the cytomegalovirus-associated TCR beta chains recognize cytomegalovirus antigens. In a later analysis, TCR association rates were found to vary across HLA loci, with the most associated TCRs seen for DRB1 alleles and the fewest for HLA-C alleles. Cytomegalovirus status was reported to be diagnosed by the classifier with high specificity and sensitivity in both the original and validation cohorts. This cohort had only TCR beta chains sequenced, and the lack of alpha or paired-chain data limited which features could be detected. A cluster of highly shared sequence variants was judged likely to be a technical artifact of the sequencing pipeline. The 87-base-pair reads could not distinguish some IMGT-functional V segments, including TRBV6-2 and TRBV6-3, so those segments were excluded. The only immune exposure information available for the cohort was CMV serostatus. In a later analysis, HLA-associated TCR beta chains showed more clonal expansion and lower generation probabilities than non-associated chains that were equally common. Sequencing depth was assumed to be roughly uniform across donors in the presence/absence analyses, though that assumption may not hold. In an earlier analysis of 587 of the donors, most TCR beta V segments appeared in productive rearrangements about 87% or about 30% of the time, broadly matching IMGT annotations. A further reported finding was that TCR beta sequences accurately predicted the HLA-A and HLA-B alleles for most subjects in the first cohort. A later genetic analysis associated a missense DCLRE1C variant with V-gene and J-gene trimming of TCR beta chains, and an independent cohort replicated the association. The earlier analysis of around 600 of the donors excluded 15 to 20 rarely observed V segments, including chromosome 9 orphons, because counts were too low.

The library was prepared using the immunoSEQ multiplex PCR assay. For the multiplex PCR, a mixture combining 60 forward primers for TCR Vbeta segments and 13 reverse primers for TCR Jbeta segments was used. The CDR3 region of rearranged TCR beta genes was amplified from genomic DNA by a multiplex PCR assay. The Illumina HiSeq System was used to sequence the amplified TCR beta libraries as 87-base-pair reads. As for the original processing: A later analysis tallied roughly 78 million unique TCR beta chains across the 650 to 750 repertoires, and roughly 11 million of those chains were shared by two or more donors. To remove PCR and sequencing errors, raw reads were error-corrected and collapsed into unique sequences using a nearest-neighbor algorithm that merged closely related sequences. Alignment of CDR3 sequences to IMGT reference sequences was used to assign V, D and J gene segments. For a sequence to be retained, a match of at least six nucleotides to both a V gene segment and a J gene segment was required. Rearrangements were classified as productive when the CDR3 lacked stop codons and remained in frame with V and J, and all other rearrangements were classified as non-productive. CDR3 was defined by IMGT convention, running from the second conserved V-encoded cysteine to the conserved J-encoded phenylalanine. In an earlier analysis of approximately 500 of the donors, sequences lacking an unambiguous match to a single V gene segment were excluded. In an earlier analysis of some 590 of the donors, V segments were called functional above 56.7% productive rearrangements and were called segregating when the between-donor standard deviation exceeded 5%. A statistical classification framework was built to diagnose cytomegalovirus status from the catalog of TCR beta chain sequences. In a later analysis, V and J genes were assigned by comparing TCR nucleotide sequences against IMGT/GENE-DB human TR gene sequences. The TCRdist pipeline was used in a later analysis to assign CDR3 sequences and most-parsimonious VDJ recombination scenarios. In a later analysis, every TCR beta chain was defined by the combination of its CDR3 amino acid sequence and its V-gene family, and reads without a unique V-gene family were dropped. To address suspected cross-contamination and a sequencing artifact, a later analysis removed 592 highly shared, low-generation-probability nucleotide sequences. In a later analysis, a clonal expansion index was calculated for each public chain from normalized within-repertoire ranks of inferred template counts. A later analysis computed generation probabilities with a VDJ recombination model fitted to out-of-frame rearrangements, and checked the results against IGoR. Hypergeometric tests were used in a later analysis to score TCR-TCR, TCR-HLA and TCR-CMV co-occurrence, with a repertoire-size bias correction applied to the TCR pairs. To estimate false discovery rates, a later analysis permuted the HLA or CMV assignments 20 times. In a later analysis, co-occurring TCRs were grouped with DBSCAN, and TCRdist sequence similarity was added when clustering was performed within HLA-allele-positive subsets. Repertoires with fewer than 30,000 or more than 120,000 public chains were left out of co-occurrence clustering, as were several repertoires with anomalous nucleotide sharing. TCRdb provides this immuneACCESS table in a form limited to in-frame rearrangements. Some clones are lacking; in checked studies, under half of them reflect an unresolved V gene, and why the rest are absent is not known. The V and J calls and clone size come from that table; D and trimming were worked out from the DNA. The sample yields some 150,000 clones; approximately 73% were counted once. Under 15% of the sample comes from the top ten.

The rearranged chain carries TRBV6-5 and TRBJ2-1, and perhaps TRBD1 as D gene, on 5 matching bases. Sequencing was carried out using PBMCs. This TCR was recovered from a human donor in good health. The nucleotide sequence is given as TGTGCCAGCAGTACCAGGGTGTCCTACAATGAGCAGTTCTTC. It is translated as CASSTRVSYNEQFF.